The sequence of this TCR beta chain was determined in a study of identical twins. Study-wide findings and caveats: With abundant cord blood beta clonotypes, insertions were fewer; memory repertoires showed no such pattern. Sharing of beta out-of-frame sequences by twins showed a weaker excess.

MiXCR, run by TCRdb on the 5' RACE reads, gives a single entry per CDR3 protein. The sample holds more than 200,000 distinct CDR3 sequences, over 12% seen once. V was trimmed by 2 bases and J by 8 bases, leaving 12 bases between them. CDR3 length equals 13 residues. CDR1 ENHRY and CDR2 SYGVKD come from the germline V gene. Comment on this clonotype: Its specificity is unknown.

Every sampled donor was Caucasian and healthy. V usage is TRBV10-3 and J usage is TRBJ1-2; D remains unclear. The origin of this receptor is a woman under 30 in good health. Sequenced input: memory (CD45RO+) T cells sorted from blood. In nucleotides, the CDR3 is TGTGCCATCAGTGAGCAGGCCACGGGGGGCTACACCTTC. Its translation is CAISEQATGGYTF.